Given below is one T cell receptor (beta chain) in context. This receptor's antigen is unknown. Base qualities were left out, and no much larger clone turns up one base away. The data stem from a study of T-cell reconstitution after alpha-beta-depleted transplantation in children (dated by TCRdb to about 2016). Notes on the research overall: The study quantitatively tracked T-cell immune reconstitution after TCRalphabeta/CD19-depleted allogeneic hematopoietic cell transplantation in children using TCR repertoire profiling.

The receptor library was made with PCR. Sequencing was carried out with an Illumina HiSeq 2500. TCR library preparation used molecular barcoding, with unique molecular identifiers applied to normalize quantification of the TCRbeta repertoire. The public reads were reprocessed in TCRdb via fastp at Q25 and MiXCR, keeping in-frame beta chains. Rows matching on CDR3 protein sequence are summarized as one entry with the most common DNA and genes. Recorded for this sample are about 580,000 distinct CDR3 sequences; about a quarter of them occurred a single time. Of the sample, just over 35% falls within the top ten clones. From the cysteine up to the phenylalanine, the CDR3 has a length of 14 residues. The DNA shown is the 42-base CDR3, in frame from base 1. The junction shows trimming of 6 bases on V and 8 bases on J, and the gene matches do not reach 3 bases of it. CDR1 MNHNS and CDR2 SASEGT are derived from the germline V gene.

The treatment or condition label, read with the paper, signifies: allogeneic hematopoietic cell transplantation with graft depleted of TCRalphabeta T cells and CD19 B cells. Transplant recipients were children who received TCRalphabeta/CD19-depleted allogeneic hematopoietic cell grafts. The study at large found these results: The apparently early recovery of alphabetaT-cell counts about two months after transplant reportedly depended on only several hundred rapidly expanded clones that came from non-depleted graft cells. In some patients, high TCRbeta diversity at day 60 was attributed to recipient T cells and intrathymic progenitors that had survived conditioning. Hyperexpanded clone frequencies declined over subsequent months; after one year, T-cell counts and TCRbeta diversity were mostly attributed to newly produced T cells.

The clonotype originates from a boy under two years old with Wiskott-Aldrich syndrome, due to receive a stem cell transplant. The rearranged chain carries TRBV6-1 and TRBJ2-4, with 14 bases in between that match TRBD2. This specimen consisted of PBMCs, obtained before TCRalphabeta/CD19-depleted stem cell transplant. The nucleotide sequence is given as TGTGCCAGCAGCGGGACTAGCGGGAGATACATTCAGTACTTC. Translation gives CASSGTSGRYIQYF.